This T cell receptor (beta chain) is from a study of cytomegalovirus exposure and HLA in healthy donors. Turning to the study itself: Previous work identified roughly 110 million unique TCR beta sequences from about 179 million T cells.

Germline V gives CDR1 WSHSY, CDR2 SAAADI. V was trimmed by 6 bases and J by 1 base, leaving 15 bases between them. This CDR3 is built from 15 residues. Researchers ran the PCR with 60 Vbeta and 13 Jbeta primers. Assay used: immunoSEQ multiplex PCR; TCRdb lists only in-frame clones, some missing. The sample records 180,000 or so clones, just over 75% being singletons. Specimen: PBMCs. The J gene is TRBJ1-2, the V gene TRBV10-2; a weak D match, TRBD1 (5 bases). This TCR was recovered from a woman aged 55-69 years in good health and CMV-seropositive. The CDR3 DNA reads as TGCGCCAGCAGCCTGGGGCTGGCCCTTAACTATGGCTACACCTTC. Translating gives CASSLGLALNYGYTF.